What follows are 23 T cell receptor beta chains derived from one specimen sequenced in a study of T-cell memory formation after mild COVID-19. TCRdb independently ran MiXCR on the 5' RACE reads; one entry per CDR3 protein. The table includes a few hundred thousand distinct CDR3 sequences, approximately 15% detected once. The sequenced material came from PBMCs or a T cell subset sorted from them (not recorded which). These receptors were taken from a man younger than 35 who had mild COVID-19 (a few samples of this study predate the infection). Cell type and time point are not known.

This clonotype was observed a handful of times. The chain recombines TRBV28 with TRBJ2-6; D not resolved. V lost 6 bases and J lost 1, with 10 bases in between. The CDR3 sequence is 15 residues long. CDR1 and CDR2 from the germline V gene are MDHEN and SYDVKM. Written as DNA, the CDR3 is TGTGCCAGCAGCCCTAGACGGTCTGGGGCCAACGTCCTGACTTTC. The encoded protein is CASSPRRSGANVLTF. The full variable domain, in which reference TRBV28 and TRBJ2-6 provide the parts outside the CDR3, is DVKVTQSSRYLVKRTGEKVFLECVQDMDHENMFWYRQDPGLGLRLIYFSYDVKMKEKGDIPEGYSVSREKKERFSLILESASTNQTSMYLCASSPRRSGANVLTFGAGSRLTVL.

This clonotype showed up just a few times. The chain links TRBV6-2 or TRBV6-3 to TRBJ2-7; D remains unclear. Trimming left V 6 bases short and J 0 bases short, with 15 bases between. Germline values: CDR1 MNHEY, CDR2 SVGEGT. This CDR3 spans 15 amino acids. CDR3 in DNA: TGTGCCAGCAGATCGCCCGGCACTGGCTCCTACGAGCAGTACTTC. This translates into CASRSPGTGSYEQYF.

The sample holds a few counts of this clonotype. The chain recombines TRBV5-5 with TRBJ1-4, with 7 bases identical to TRBD1. Germline values: CDR1 SGHKS, CDR2 YYEKEE (reference sequence). The CDR3 totals 15 residues. J lost 3 bases, V lost 4 bases, and 6 bases had no gene match. The CDR3 loop reads CASSTRTGANEKLFF. CDR3 in DNA: TGTGCCAGCAGCACGAGGACAGGAGCTAATGAAAAACTGTTTTTT.

In its sample, this clonotype was seen a few times. The gene calls are TRBV5-1 and TRBJ2-7, with 11 bases identical to TRBD2. The CDR3 totals 15 residues. The V and J ends lost 3 bases and 0 bases, in that order; junction bases with no gene match: 2. The germline CDR1 and CDR2 sequences are SGHRS and YFSETQ. In nucleotides, the CDR3 is TGCGCCAGCAGCTCTACTAGCGGGAGCTCCTACGAGCAGTACTTC. Protein product: CASSSTSGSSYEQYF.

The chain couples TRBV7-9 to TRBJ2-3; D remains ambiguous. CDR1 SEHNR and CDR2 FQNEAQ come from the germline V gene (reference sequence). The CDR3 contains 14 residues. Trimming stripped 6 bases from V and 1 base from J, with 11 bases between. For the CDR3, the DNA is TGTGCCAGCAGAGACCAAGGGCGCACAGATACGCAGTATTTT. This codes for CASRDQGRTDTQYF.

This chain uses TRBV20-1 with TRBJ2-5; possible D gene TRBD1, 5 bases. Per germline, CDR1 DFQATT and CDR2 SNEGSKA (reference sequence). This CDR3 is built from 15 residues. Trimming left V 0 bases short and J 1 base short, with 12 bases between. Written as DNA, the CDR3 is TGCAGTGCTAGAGACCTTTTCGACAGCCAAGAGACCCAGTACTTC. Amino acid sequence: CSARDLFDSQETQYF.

The V gene is TRBV6-2 or TRBV6-3, the J gene TRBJ1-5, with 9 bases lining up with TRBD1. Trimming took 5 bases from V and 7 from J; bases not matched to a gene: 6. The CDR3 contains 14 residues. The V gene's germline CDR1 is MNHEY and CDR2 SVGEGT. The CDR3 loop is CASSAGQGRQPQHF. CDR3 nucleotide sequence: TGTGCCAGCAGTGCGGGACAGGGTCGACAGCCCCAGCATTTT.

V usage is TRBV27 and J usage is TRBJ1-6; D is unresolved. Trimming removed 3 bases from V and 5 bases from J, with 8 bases in between. This CDR3 spans 14 amino acids. From germline, CDR1 is MNHEY and CDR2 SMNVEV (reference sequence). The CDR3 sequence: CASSLPANNSPLHF. The CDR3 bases are TGTGCCAGCAGTTTGCCGGCTAATAATTCACCCCTCCACTTT.

The sample holds a few counts of this clonotype. CDR3 amino acids: CSAPVGASTDTQYF. In DNA form, the CDR3 reads TGCAGTGCCCCAGTCGGGGCCAGCACAGATACGCAGTATTTT. The chain uses TRBV20-1 and TRBJ2-3, with D perhaps being TRBD1 or TRBD2 (5 bases each). Germline V gene sequence: CDR1 DFQATT, CDR2 SNEGSKA (reference sequence). This CDR3 contains 14 residues. The germline V and J ends were trimmed by 6 bases and 0 bases, with 13 bases remaining between them.

The chain uses TRBV24-1 and TRBJ2-3, with 9 bases that match TRBD2. The CDR3 is 16 residues long. The V and J ends lost 12 bases and 1 base, in that order; junction bases with no gene match: 13. The germline V gene encodes CDR1 KGHDR and CDR2 SFDVKD. The CDR3 reads CALPGTSGSCTDTQYF. The CDR3 coding sequence is TGTGCCCTCCCGGGAACTAGCGGGTCCTGCACAGATACGCAGTATTTT.

In this sample, this clonotype turned up a few times. This CDR3 reads CASSNLLAGGKNIQYF. The CDR3 region has the DNA TGTGCCAGCAGCAACCTTCTAGCGGGGGGAAAAAACATTCAGTACTTC. V is TRBV7-9 and J is TRBJ2-4; TRBD2 matches 11 bases. With V trimmed by 5 bases and J by 4 bases, 7 bases remained unmatched. CDR1 is SEHNR, CDR2 FQNEAQ, per germline (reference sequence). This CDR3 region has 16 residues.

The chain carries TRBV5-1 and TRBJ2-1; the D gene is possibly TRBD1 (7 bases). V lost 4 bases to trimming and J lost 0 bases, with 11 bases between them. Germline V gene lookup returns CDR1 SGHRS and CDR2 YFSETQ. The CDR3 contains 15 residues. CDR3 nucleotide sequence: TGCGCCAGCAGCGTCCAGGGGGGCTCCTACAATGAGCAGTTCTTC. This translates into CASSVQGGSYNEQFF.

This rearrangement joins TRBV9 to TRBJ1-3; D is undetermined. Trimming pared 0 bases from V and 2 bases from J, leaving 6 bases between. Germline-derived CDR1 and CDR2 are SGDLS and YYNGEE. The CDR3 is 14 residues long. The CDR3 DNA follows: TGTGCCAGCAGCGTAGTGGGAGCTGGAAACACCATATATTTT. Its translation is CASSVVGAGNTIYF.

The rearrangement joins TRBV15 to TRBJ1-2; D gene unclear. In germline, CDR1 is LNHNV, CDR2 YYDKDF (reference sequence). This CDR3 region has 15 residues. V was trimmed by 0 bases and J by 5 bases, leaving 13 bases between them. Here the CDR3 DNA reads TGTGCCACCAGCAGAGATAAGGGTTATGGTTATGGCTACACCTTC. Its translation is CATSRDKGYGYGYTF.

This clonotype was seen just once. The V and J genes are TRBV7-3 and TRBJ2-3; D unclear. CDR1 is SGHTA and CDR2 is FQGTGA in the germline V gene. Trimming stripped 5 bases from V and 4 bases from J, with 13 bases between. The CDR3 loop spans 14 amino acids. This CDR3 is CASSPGVYPDTQYF. As DNA, the CDR3 is TGTGCCAGCAGCCCAGGTGTCTATCCAGATACGCAGTATTTT.

This clonotype was seen many times. The genes are TRBV3-1 and TRBJ2-5; D is undetermined. Germline V gene lookup returns CDR1 LGHDT and CDR2 YNNKEL (reference sequence). This CDR3 has 14 residues. V was clipped by 4 bases and J by 1 base, with 10 bases between them. CDR3 in DNA: TGTGCCAGCAGCCCTACTTGGATCCAAGAGACCCAGTACTTC. It codes for CASSPTWIQETQYF.

The chain joins TRBV2 to TRBJ1-5; no definite D call. V dropped 2 bases and J dropped 0 bases, with 8 bases sitting between them. CDR1 is SNHLY and CDR2 is FYNNEI in the germline V gene. CDR3 length: 15 amino acids. The CDR3: CASSERAYSNQPQHF. CDR3 nucleotide sequence: TGTGCCAGCAGTGAAAGGGCCTATAGCAATCAGCCCCAGCATTTT.

This clonotype was seen a few times. V and J are TRBV12-3 or TRBV12-4 and TRBJ2-1, with D possibly matching TRBD1 (5 bases). The CDR3 sequence is 13 residues long. Trimming took 6 bases from V and 4 from J, leaving 10 bases between them. The CDR3 loop is CASRFQGYNEQFF. The CDR3 nucleotides are TGTGCCAGCAGATTTCAGGGATACAATGAGCAGTTCTTC.

This clonotype was detected ten times or more. This chain links TRBV3-1 with TRBJ1-3; tentative D call: TRBD1 (6 bases). The length of the CDR3 is 16 residues. From germline, CDR1 is LGHDT and CDR2 YNNKEL (reference sequence). Trimming removed 3 bases from V and 0 bases from J, with 12 bases in between. The CDR3 loop is CASSQTGLISGNTIYF. The CDR3 nucleotides read TGTGCCAGCAGCCAGACAGGACTTATCTCTGGAAACACCATATATTTT.

This clonotype turned up a few times. As DNA, the CDR3 is TGCGCCAGCAGCCAAGTGGGAGGACAGACCCAGTACTTC. This sequence encodes CASSQVGGQTQYF. This chain connects TRBV4-3 to TRBJ2-5; tentative D call: TRBD2 (6 bases). There are 13 residues in the CDR3. The germline V gene encodes CDR1 LGHNA and CDR2 YSLEER. Between the trimmed V and J ends, which lost 1 base and 6 bases, there was a span of 9 bases.

The chain links TRBV5-4 to TRBJ1-2; D gene uncertain. The CDR3 is made up of 15 amino acids. Trimming removed 2 bases from V and 0 bases from J, with 11 bases in between. Germline-derived CDR1 and CDR2 are SGHNT and YYREEE (reference sequence). CDR3 bases: TGTGCCAGCAGCTTTGTTTATCCCGCTAACTATGGCTACACCTTC. This sequence encodes CASSFVYPANYGYTF.

Only a few counts were recorded for this clonotype. The J gene is TRBJ2-3, the V gene TRBV29-1; unclear D gene. CDR3 length: 13 residues. Trimming removed 1 base at V and 6 bases at J, with 11 bases between. CDR1 is SQVTM, CDR2 ANQGSEA, per germline. Here the CDR3 reads CSVEGGPSDTQYF. In nucleotides, the CDR3 is TGCAGCGTTGAAGGTGGGCCTTCTGATACGCAGTATTTT.

The chain combines TRBV4-2 with TRBJ2-5; D is possibly TRBD1 or TRBD2 (5 bases each). The CDR3 consists of 16 residues. CDR1 LGHNA and CDR2 YNFKEQ come from the germline V gene. V was pared by 3 bases and J by 4 bases, with 18 bases between. This CDR3 is CASSQGRDPGRETQYF. The CDR3 DNA sequence: TGTGCCAGCAGCCAGGGCCGGGACCCGGGCCGAGAGACCCAGTACTTC.